One and the same sample provided the 13 T cell receptor beta chains below, sequenced in a study of T cells expressing NK-cell markers. One entry per CDR3 protein, without DNA, is what TCRdb gives after re-calling the 5' RACE reads. In total, the table holds roughly 380,000 distinct CDR3 sequences. The sequencing input was blood T cells: a sorted CD56 or NKG2C T cell subset, CD4+ or CD8+ T cells, or bulk PBMC T cells (not recorded which). These receptor sequences come from a man aged 18-75 years in good health.

The rearrangement links TRBV5-1 to TRBJ1-4; the TRBD1 assignment by TCRdb is unverifiable without DNA. Germline assignment: CDR1 SGHRS and CDR2 YFSETQ. This CDR3 has 16 amino acids. The CDR3 sequence is CASSPLGGDFGEKLFF.

The chain combines TRBV6-1 with TRBJ1-6. CDR3 size: 13 residues. The germline V gene encodes CDR1 MNHNS and CDR2 SASEGT. The chain's CDR3 is CASRDKNNSPLHF.

The chain links TRBV28 to TRBJ2-7; the TRBD1 assignment by TCRdb is unverifiable without DNA. The CDR3 sequence is 12 residues long. Germline lookup yields CDR1 MDHEN and CDR2 SYDVKM. The CDR3 here is CASSLFPGQQYF.

The rearrangement uses TRBV7-2 and TRBJ2-1; TCRdb lists TRBD2, though no DNA is available to test this call. The length of the CDR3 is 13 residues. Germline assignment: CDR1 SGHTA and CDR2 FQGNSA. Here the CDR3 reads CASSKSRDTEQFF.

This chain links TRBV3-1 with TRBJ2-1; TCRdb calls TRBD1, which cannot be checked without DNA. The CDR3 covers 15 residues. Germline values: CDR1 LGHDT, CDR2 YNNKEL (reference sequence). The CDR3 spells CASSRVGGNYNEQFF.

The V and J genes are TRBV6-2 or TRBV6-3 and TRBJ2-7. CDR3 size: 16 residues. CDR1 and CDR2 (germline): MNHEY, SVGEGT. The CDR3 protein is CASSPVPPARSYEQYF.

The V gene is TRBV11-2, the J gene TRBJ2-5; TCRdb reports TRBD2, a call that lacks DNA to check it against. Germline CDR1 reads SGHAT; CDR2 reads FQNNGV. This CDR3 region has 19 residues. CDR3 sequence reads: CASSLKGPGLAAEGETQYF.

The V and J genes are TRBV9 and TRBJ2-4; TCRdb names TRBD2, which stays unverified in the absence of DNA. CDR1 SGDLS and CDR2 YYNGEE come from the germline V gene. The CDR3 contains 17 residues. CDR3 amino acids: CASSPTSGDLAKNIQYF.

This chain uses TRBV7-6 with TRBJ2-5. Germline V gene lookup returns CDR1 SGHVS and CDR2 FNYEAQ. The CDR3 contains 17 residues. The CDR3 loop is CASSLNSFGVPRETQYF.

The CDR3 spells CSASGQKIAKNIQYF. The genes are TRBV20-1 and TRBJ2-4. CDR1 is DFQATT, CDR2 SNEGSKA, per germline (reference sequence). This CDR3 is 15 amino acids long.

V usage is TRBV11-3 and J usage is TRBJ2-3; absent DNA, TCRdb's TRBD1 call cannot be checked. CDR1 and CDR2 from the germline V gene are SGHNT and YENEEA. CDR3 length equals 17 residues. This chain's CDR3 is CASSLGLAGTSTDTQYF.

The chain is built from TRBV24-1 and TRBJ2-7; TCRdb indicates TRBD2, and absent DNA this call remains unverified. This CDR3 comprises 12 residues. CDR1 is KGHDR and CDR2 is SFDVKD in the germline V gene. CDR3 loop: CALGREGYEQYF.

The rearrangement uses TRBV18 and TRBJ2-7. Germline-derived CDR1 and CDR2 are KGHSH and LQKENI. This CDR3 has 15 residues. The CDR3 sequence is CASSPRNTGPYEQYF.